This TCR beta chain was profiled in a study of blood T cell repertoires in COVID-19. Here immunoSEQ multiplex PCR was the method, and the copy in TCRdb shows in-frame clones only, minus some. The repertoire holds 110,000 to 150,000 clones, with approximately 87% as singletons. Cohort assignment relied on participant-reported clinical history. The germline V gene encodes CDR1 MNHEY and CDR2 SVGAGI. Trimming at V came to 3 bases and at J to 6 bases, leaving 4 bases not matched to a gene. The CDR3 contains 15 residues. The sequence was collected from a man aged 60-69 years who had recovered from COVID-19. The source material was PBMCs or T cells enriched from blood (not recorded which). The chain uses TRBV6-5 and TRBJ2-2, with 10 bases that match TRBD2. The CDR3 is CASSYKREGPGELFF. The CDR3 nucleotides read TGTGCCAGCAGTTATAAGCGGGAGGGCCCCGGGGAGCTGTTTTTT.